This entry is about one T cell receptor beta chain. This sample was included in a study of blood T cell repertoires in COVID-19. Background on the study: Spain, Italy and the United States supplied samples that represented acute and convalescent COVID-19. PBMCs, B-cell-depleted T cells, or T cells were the source of the cDNA or gDNA that made up the material.

The protocol was immunoSEQ multiplex PCR, while the TCRdb copy is restricted to in-frame clones and leaves out a portion. The table has under 300,000 clones, approximately 91% seen once. CDR1 is MNHEY and CDR2 is SVGAGI in the germline V gene. J gave up 7 bases and V 7 bases, and 9 bases lay outside the gene matches. This CDR3 spans 13 amino acids. The TCR comes from a man younger than 45 with COVID-19, enrolled during active disease. The sample consisted of peripheral blood. The chain is built from TRBV6-5 and TRBJ1-2; 7 bases are shared with TRBD1. CDR3 protein: CASTGKGAFGYTF. For the CDR3, the DNA is TGTGCCAGCACAGGAAAGGGGGCGTTTGGCTACACCTTC.